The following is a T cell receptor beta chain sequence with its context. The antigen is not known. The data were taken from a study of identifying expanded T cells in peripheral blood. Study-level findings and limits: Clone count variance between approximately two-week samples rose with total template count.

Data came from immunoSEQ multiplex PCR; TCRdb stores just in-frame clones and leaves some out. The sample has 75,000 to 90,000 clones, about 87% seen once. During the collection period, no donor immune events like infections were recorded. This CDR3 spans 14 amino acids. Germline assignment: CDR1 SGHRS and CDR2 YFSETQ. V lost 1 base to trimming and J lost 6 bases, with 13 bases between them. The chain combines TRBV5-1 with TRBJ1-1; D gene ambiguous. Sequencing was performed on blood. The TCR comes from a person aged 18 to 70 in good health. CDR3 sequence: CASSLLNTNSEAFF. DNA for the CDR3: TGCGCCAGCAGCTTGTTGAACACCAACTCTGAAGCTTTCTTT.